The 9 T cell receptor beta chains below were found in one sample sequenced in a study of memory CD4+ T cells and cytomegalovirus serostatus. Single viable CD3+CD4+CD8-CD45RO+ cells were sorted as the memory CD4+ T cells. This table comes from immunoSEQ multiplex PCR, and its TCRdb copy is limited to in-frame clones, with some not included. The data show 25,000 to 30,000 clones, around 76% seen once. Material: memory CD4+ T cells from blood. The receptors derive from an adult in good health and CMV-seronegative.

This clone was seen more than once but under ten times. The genes are TRBV10-3 and TRBJ1-1, with 8 nucleotides matching TRBD1. The germline V gene encodes CDR1 ENHRY and CDR2 SYGVKD. This CDR3 is built from 13 residues. V lost 5 bases, J lost 4 bases, and 3 bases stayed unmatched. CDR3: CAISSGTGTEAFF. CDR3 in DNA: TGTGCCATCAGTTCCGGGACAGGCACTGAAGCTTTCTTT.

By sample share, this clone is medium-sized (0.01 to 0.1%). The chain has TRBV7-3 and TRBJ1-1, with a weak D call TRBD1 (6 bases). The germline V gene has CDR1 SGHTA and CDR2 FQGTGA. This CDR3 is 15 amino acids long. Trimming cost V 4 bases and J 3 bases, with 15 bases left between them. The CDR3 loop reads CASSSSPTGYTEAFF. CDR3 nucleotides: TGTGCCAGCAGCTCGTCACCGACAGGCTACACTGAAGCTTTCTTT.

The CDR3 protein is CASRRTVNEKLFF. The CDR3 DNA reads TGTGCCAGCCGCCGGACAGTTAATGAAAAACTGTTTTTT. The J gene is TRBJ1-4, the V gene TRBV7-2, with a possible D match to TRBD1 (6 bases). Germline CDR1 and CDR2: SGHTA and FQGNSA. Trimming took off 8 bases at V and 4 bases at J, with 11 bases between the two ends. The CDR3 runs to 13 residues.

This clone was detected only once. Within the sample, other DNA sequences also encode this same CDR3. The chain employs TRBV7-2 and TRBJ2-3; maybe TRBD1 (5 bases). V was cut by 2 bases and J by 0 bases, with 9 bases left in between. Germline lookup yields CDR1 SGHTA and CDR2 FQGNSA. The CDR3 extends over 15 amino acids. The CDR3 DNA reads as TGTGCCAGCAGCTTACAGGGAACTAGCACAGATACGCAGTATTTT. Protein: CASSLQGTSTDTQYF.

The rearrangement joins TRBV5-1 to TRBJ1-1; TRBD1 matches at 8 bases. CDR1 and CDR2 from the germline V gene are SGHRS and YFSETQ. The CDR3 covers 15 residues. V shed 2 bases, J shed 6 bases, and the junction held 9 bases outside the gene matches. Written as DNA, the CDR3 is TGCGCCAGCAGCTTTACCGCAGGGGGCGCCTCTGAAGCTTTCTTT. Its translation is CASSFTAGGASEAFF.

J is TRBJ1-3 and V is TRBV6-1; D is perhaps TRBD1 (5 bases). Germline assignment: CDR1 MNHNS and CDR2 SASEGT. Trimming took off 3 bases at V and 0 bases at J, with 12 bases between the two ends. The CDR3 is 16 residues long. The CDR3 is CASSDPDGHSGNTIYF. CDR3 bases: TGTGCCAGCAGTGACCCGGACGGACACTCTGGAAACACCATATATTTT.

J is TRBJ1-1 and V is TRBV7-2; the D is unclear. CDR1 and CDR2 (germline): SGHTA, FQGNSA. V lost 2 bases and J lost 1, with 5 bases in between. The CDR3 length is 13 residues. The CDR3 reads CASSLQKNTEAFF. The CDR3, as DNA: TGTGCCAGCAGCTTACAGAAGAACACTGAAGCTTTCTTT. The entire variable domain, with the rest obtained from reference TRBV7-2 and TRBJ1-1, is as follows: GAGVSQSPSNKVTEKGKDVELRCDPISGHTALYWYRQSLGQGLEFLIYFQGNSAPDKSGLPSDRFSAERTGGSVSTLTIQRTQQEDSAVYLCASSLQKNTEAFFGQGTRLTVV.

The chain recombines TRBV2 with TRBJ1-1, with a weak D call TRBD1 (5 bases). Germline V gene data show CDR1 as SNHLY and CDR2 as FYNNEI. The CDR3 is 19 amino acids. V was clipped by 7 bases and J by 0 bases, with 27 bases between them. The CDR3, as DNA: TGTGCCAGCATCCGGGACCTTCTGGGGCTTTTACCAATGAACACTGAAGCTTTCTTT. Its translation: CASIRDLLGLLPMNTEAFF.

This clone was counted only a few times. This chain joins TRBV28 and TRBJ2-2; the D gene could be TRBD1 or TRBD2 (6 bases each). V was cut by 6 bases and J by 14 bases, with 16 bases left in between. The length of the CDR3 is 12 residues. Per germline, CDR1 MDHEN and CDR2 SYDVKM. CDR3 sequence: CASSRGGGLLFF. The DNA of the CDR3 is TGTGCCAGCAGCCGTGGTGGGGGGCTACTGTTTTTT.